This T cell receptor beta chain was recorded in a study of blood T cell repertoires in COVID-19. Overall study: Acute and convalescent COVID-19 specimens originated in the United States, Italy and Spain. Sample material is recorded as cDNA or gDNA derived from T cells, B-cell-depleted T cells, or PBMCs.

The CDR3 sequence is 11 residues long. Looked up from germline, CDR1 is SEHNR and CDR2 is FQNEAQ (reference sequence). Trimming removed 6 bases at V and 8 bases at J, with 11 bases between. Original analysis: By means of reference gene primer amplification, nucleated cell counts were estimated. Method: immunoSEQ multiplex PCR; TCRdb's copy keeps in-frame clones and lacks some. That table supplies the V and J calls and clone size; D and trimming were determined from the DNA. The sample holds around 130,000 clones, 80% to 90% seen once. This chain links TRBV7-9 with TRBJ2-7, with D possibly TRBD2 on 7 matching bases. The sample comprised peripheral blood. The clonotype was recovered from a man between 60 and 75 years old with active or convalescent COVID-19. DNA for the CDR3: TGTGCCAGCAGGGGAGGGGGAAAGCAGTACTTC. This translates into CASRGGGKQYF.